Listed below are T cell receptor beta chains from one sample, sequenced in a study of T cell repertoires in cytomegalovirus infection. Each CDR3 protein is one row after TCRdb ran MiXCR on the reads. The sample consists of around 530,000 distinct CDR3 sequences, 16% of them appearing once. The sequencing sample was made of CD8+ T cells from PBMCs. The origin of the receptors is a human donor in good health (CMV status not recorded). Some clones in this sample may be carry-over from other donors' samples. Both conserved end residues are part of each CDR3. Each record gives: CDR3 length, V gene, D gene, J gene, CDR3 protein. The D gene is left open where the match is weak.

11	TRBV28	-	TRBJ2-7	CASSFADEQYF
12	TRBV14	-	TRBJ2-1	CATTGYDNGQFF
16	TRBV27	TRBD1	TRBJ1-1	CASSLSGGQFNTEAFF
16	TRBV12-3/TRBV12-4	TRBD1	TRBJ1-2	CASSLRGAGGGYGYTF
17	TRBV7-6	-	TRBJ2-6	CASSFPRRNSGANVLTF
15	TRBV20-1	-	TRBJ2-1	CSANALGFSYNEQFF
12	TRBV19	TRBD2	TRBJ2-1	CASSMGGPEQFF
15	TRBV6-1	TRBD1	TRBJ1-2	CASSFRDRANYGYTF
16	TRBV7-6	-	TRBJ2-7	CASSLALAGGTDEQYF
15	TRBV5-6	TRBD2	TRBJ2-1	CASSLAGGRANEQFF
14	TRBV27	-	TRBJ2-1	CASSLYDGYNEQFF
15	TRBV9	TRBD2	TRBJ2-3	CASSVASGRTDTQYF
14	TRBV7-6	-	TRBJ1-5	CASSLRTLGEPQHF
15	TRBV5-1	TRBD1	TRBJ2-3	CASSLGQGSADTQYF
16	TRBV19	-	TRBJ1-2	CASSTLDNPTRYGYTF
13	TRBV19	-	TRBJ1-2	CASRWTGAGGYTF
12	TRBV6-2/TRBV6-3	-	TRBJ2-7	CASSSLGDEQYF
14	TRBV7-9	-	TRBJ1-2	CASSSVDQNYGYTF
13	TRBV25-1	TRBD1	TRBJ1-2	CASSEGGGRGYTF
17	TRBV14	TRBD2	TRBJ2-1	CASSQELAGGPYNEQFF
14	TRBV27	-	TRBJ1-5	CASRTGGWGKPQHF
15	TRBV15	-	TRBJ2-1	CATSRTRSSYNEQFF
15	TRBV28	-	TRBJ2-7	CASNPLLGSSYEQYF
14	TRBV11-1	-	TRBJ2-7	CASSLPGNSYEQYF
15	TRBV3-1	TRBD1	TRBJ1-1	CASSQPDRANTEAFF
14	TRBV6-5	-	TRBJ2-1	CASSYIAAYNEQFF
17	TRBV19	TRBD1	TRBJ2-3	CASSTLAGTASTDTQYF
15	TRBV7-9	-	TRBJ2-7	CASSLVSGEGYEQYF
15	TRBV7-6	-	TRBJ2-7	CASSNGGGTSYEQYF
12	TRBV7-9	-	TRBJ2-3	CASSPGTDTQYF
15	TRBV11-3	-	TRBJ2-7	CASSLASGVGYEQYF
18	TRBV6-4	TRBD2	TRBJ2-3	CASSDPPRLAGFTDTQYF
17	TRBV12-3/TRBV12-4	-	TRBJ2-5	CASSLRGTRRLQETQYF
13	TRBV7-8	-	TRBJ1-3	CASSINTGNTIYF
13	TRBV7-1	-	TRBJ2-7	CASSSTCTYEQYF
16	TRBV6-5	-	TRBJ2-3	CASSYGAGASGDTQYF
17	TRBV14	-	TRBJ1-4	CASSQEGGWGANEKLFF
16	TRBV6-5	-	TRBJ2-2	CASSYSAGSDTGELFF
16	TRBV7-4	-	TRBJ2-7	CASSQGPRTASYEQYF
15	TRBV9	-	TRBJ2-1	CASSLSGVPHNEQFF
16	TRBV9	-	TRBJ2-1	CASSVDRDNSYNEQFF
14	TRBV5-1	-	TRBJ2-1	CASSVATFGNEQFF
16	TRBV5-6	TRBD1	TRBJ2-7	CASSWEQGQVPYEQYF
15	TRBV6-1	TRBD1	TRBJ2-3	CASSRHRGGTDTQYF
14	TRBV28	TRBD2	TRBJ2-5	CASNRAGELETQYF
15	TRBV12-3/TRBV12-4	TRBD1	TRBJ1-2	CASSPTDRGLPGYTF
14	TRBV11-2	-	TRBJ1-4	CASSSSGVGEKLFF
11	TRBV7-9	-	TRBJ2-7	CASSLDSQQYF
13	TRBV7-2	-	TRBJ1-2	CASSTDSFYGYTF
15	TRBV5-1	-	TRBJ2-7	CASSFWEVSGYEQYF
17	TRBV27	TRBD2	TRBJ2-7	CASSPGLAGVGGNEQYF
16	TRBV28	TRBD2	TRBJ2-1	CASSLRLAGVVYEQFF